This T cell receptor beta chain was found in a study of Graves' ophthalmopathy and Graves' hyperthyroidism. Study summary: Sampling took place at initial diagnosis, with peripheral blood obtained before any treatment.

The CDR3 is 14 amino acids. The V gene lost 2 bases and the J gene lost 4 bases, with 11 bases spanning the gap. Germline V gene lookup returns CDR1 MNHEY and CDR2 SVGEGT. TCR beta CDR3 regions were amplified from RNA transcripts. First-round RT-PCR relied on HTBI primers, and a second-round multiplex PCR came next. TCRdb used MiXCR to reprocess the multiplex PCR reads, holding one entry per CDR3 protein. The sample lists about 410,000 distinct CDR3 sequences, around 20% seen once, with 1.5% to 2% in the top ten. Exclusion criteria comprised other autoimmune diseases, uncontrolled infections, pregnancy or lactation in patients. From fresh peripheral blood, approximately 10 ml in volume, the PBMCs were obtained.

The chain is built from TRBV6-2 or TRBV6-3 and TRBJ1-2; D may be TRBD1 (6 bases). Sequencing input: peripheral blood. The clonotype was recovered from a woman aged 18-29 years with Graves' ophthalmopathy. CDR3 sequence (DNA): TGTGCCAGCAGTTACGGCCTCAGGGGCTATGGCTACACCTTC. Amino acids: CASSYGLRGYGYTF.